These 23 T cell receptor beta chains were sequenced from one sample in a study of shared clonotypes between healthy human individuals. Cells designated naive CD8 were CD45RO-negative and were positively selected for CCR7, with terminally differentiated effector memory CD45RA+ cells excluded. Clones were sequenced by immunoSEQ multiplex PCR, and TCRdb holds only the in-frame ones, with some missing. This table holds about 1,800,000 clones, about 95% found once. The source material was naive CD8+ T cells sorted from blood. These receptors originate from a man younger than 35 in good health.

This chain uses TRBV6-6 with TRBJ1-2; no clear D. CDR3 length: 15 amino acids. V was trimmed by 0 bases and J by 0 bases, leaving 8 bases between them. Germline CDR1 MNHNY, CDR2 SVGAGI (reference sequence). CDR3 nucleotides: TGTGCCAGCAGTTACTCCGGGAGCCCTAACTATGGCTACACCTTC. Amino acid sequence: CASSYSGSPNYGYTF.

The chain joins TRBV4-1 to TRBJ2-1; 15 bases match TRBD2. The V gene end was trimmed by 2 bases and the J gene end by 7 bases; junction bases not matched to a gene: 3. This CDR3 is 16 amino acids long. The germline gives CDR1 MGHRA, CDR2 YSYEKL. CDR3 nucleotides: TGCGCCAGCAGCCAAACCGGGACTAGCGGGGGGAATGAGCAGTTCTTC. Encoded protein: CASSQTGTSGGNEQFF.

The chain recombines TRBV19 with TRBJ2-7; TRBD2 agrees at 8 bases. This CDR3 spans 13 amino acids. Per the germline V gene, CDR1 is LNHDA and CDR2 is SQIVND (reference sequence). Germline trimming cut 4 bases from V and 5 bases from J; bases unmatched to any gene: 4. CDR3 DNA: TGTGCCAGTAGTACGACTAGCGCAAACGAGCAGTACTTC. As protein: CASSTTSANEQYF.

The chain couples TRBV6-6 to TRBJ2-1; 9 nucleotides agree with TRBD2. In germline, CDR1 is MNHNY, CDR2 SVGAGI (reference sequence). After removal of 4 bases from V and 8 bases from J, the junction contained 12 bases not matched to a gene. The CDR3 totals 16 residues. CDR3 in DNA: TGTGCCAGCAGTTCCTGGACTAGCGAATCGTGGGATGAGCAGTTCTTC. This translates into CASSSWTSESWDEQFF.

This chain links TRBV7-6 with TRBJ2-1; maybe TRBD1 (6 bases). The CDR3 runs to 12 residues. Germline CDR1 and CDR2: SGHVS and FNYEAQ. V was clipped by 5 bases and J by 7 bases, with 9 bases between them. The CDR3 loop reads CASSKQGNEQFF. The CDR3 region has the DNA TGTGCCAGCAGCAAACAGGGAAATGAGCAGTTCTTC. Full variable domain (outside the CDR3, taken from reference TRBV7-6 and TRBJ2-1): GAGVSQSPRYKVTKRGQDVALRCDPISGHVSLYWYRQALGQGPEFLTYFNYEAQQDKSGLPNDRFSAERPEGSISTLTIQRTEQRDSAMYRCASSKQGNEQFFGPGTRLTVL.

The V gene is TRBV25-1, the J gene TRBJ2-5, with TRBD1 matching 10 bases. V trimming: 8 bases; J trimming: 2 bases; junction bases outside the gene matches: 5. Germline CDR1 MGHDK, CDR2 SYGVNS. The CDR3 is 14 residues long. The CDR3 protein is CASGPGQGQETQYF. The CDR3 DNA sequence: TGTGCCAGCGGGCCGGGACAGGGGCAAGAGACCCAGTACTTC.

The J gene is TRBJ2-7, the V gene TRBV29-1; 9 bases match TRBD1. V dropped 5 bases and J dropped 2; count of bases not matched to a gene: 4. Germline values: CDR1 SQVTM, CDR2 ANQGSEA. The length of the CDR3 is 13 residues. As DNA, the CDR3 is TGCAGCGTTCAGACAGGGGGACCCTACGAGCAGTACTTC. Amino acid sequence: CSVQTGGPYEQYF.

This chain links TRBV29-1 with TRBJ1-2; tentatively, D is TRBD1 (5 bases). The germline V gene has CDR1 SQVTM and CDR2 ANQGSEA. Trimming removed 4 bases at V and 0 bases at J, with 6 bases between. This CDR3 has 12 residues. CDR3 coding DNA: TGCAGCGTTGGGGGACCTAACTATGGCTACACCTTC. This codes for CSVGGPNYGYTF.

The gene calls are TRBV27 and TRBJ2-1, with 10 bases identical to TRBD2. With V trimmed by 3 bases and J by 4 bases, 9 bases remained unmatched. This CDR3 has 17 amino acids. Germline V gene sequence: CDR1 MNHEY, CDR2 SMNVEV (reference sequence). This CDR3 reads CASSLRSSGSSYNEQFF. CDR3 in DNA: TGTGCCAGCAGTTTGAGATCTAGCGGGAGTTCGTACAATGAGCAGTTCTTC.

The V and J genes are TRBV11-2 and TRBJ1-3; TRBD1 matches 11 bases. This CDR3 comprises 17 residues. Germline CDR1 SGHAT, CDR2 FQNNGV. Unmatched junction bases numbered 6, after V lost 3 bases and J lost 2 bases. The chain's CDR3 is CASSFLMGQGAGNTIYF. The CDR3 coding sequence is TGTGCCAGCAGCTTCCTTATGGGACAGGGGGCTGGAAACACCATATATTTT.

CDR3 nucleotides: TGCGCCAGCAGCCAAGGGGAGAGCACTGAAGCTTTCTTT. Translating gives CASSQGESTEAFF. The V call is TRBV4-1, the J call TRBJ1-1; D remains unclear. Trimming shortened V by 1 base and J by 4 bases, and 7 bases separated the two germline ends. The CDR3 runs to 13 residues. Germline V gene sequence: CDR1 MGHRA, CDR2 YSYEKL.

The rearrangement uses TRBV6-5 and TRBJ1-1; D is ambiguous. V was clipped by 0 bases and J by 5 bases, with 7 bases between them. There are 13 residues in the CDR3. CDR1 is MNHEY, CDR2 SVGAGI, per germline. CDR3 sequence (DNA): TGTGCCAGCAGTTACTCGGTGGGAACTGAAGCTTTCTTT. The encoded protein is CASSYSVGTEAFF.

The chain uses TRBV29-1 and TRBJ2-1; D is possibly TRBD1 (6 bases). Germline assignment: CDR1 SQVTM and CDR2 ANQGSEA. The V end lost 6 bases, the J end lost 2 bases, and 17 bases lay between the germline ends. This CDR3 has 15 amino acids. The CDR3 DNA follows: TGCAGCGTGGCTACCGGGACATCCCCCTACAATGAGCAGTTCTTC. Encoded protein: CSVATGTSPYNEQFF.

This chain joins TRBV5-1 and TRBJ2-1; 8 bases are a match to TRBD1. J lost 9 bases, V lost 3 bases, and 11 bases had no gene match. CDR1 and CDR2 from the germline V gene are SGHRS and YFSETQ. The CDR3 contains 15 residues. Here the CDR3 DNA reads TGCGCCAGCAGCTGGATTGACAGGGGAAGGGGTGAGCAGTTCTTC. Its protein is CASSWIDRGRGEQFF.

This clone was found once. This chain joins TRBV27 and TRBJ1-1; the D is unclear. Trimming shortened V by 3 bases and J by 8 bases, and 13 bases separated the two germline ends. Looked up from germline, CDR1 is MNHEY and CDR2 is SMNVEV (reference sequence). CDR3 length: 13 amino acids. This CDR3 reads CASSFSQGWEAFF. DNA for the CDR3: TGTGCCAGCAGTTTCTCCCAAGGGTGGGAAGCTTTCTTT.

With regard to this clone: The sample contains more than one DNA sequence encoding this CDR3. This sequence joins TRBV2 and TRBJ2-7; 9 bases agree with TRBD2. Germline V CDR1 and CDR2: SNHLY, FYNNEI. Trimming removed 6 bases from V and 2 bases from J; junction bases left unmatched: 5. CDR3 length: 14 residues. In nucleotides, the CDR3 is TGTGCCAGCAGCGTAGCGGGGGTAACCTACGAGCAGTACTTC. It yields the protein CASSVAGVTYEQYF.

The chain employs TRBV15 and TRBJ2-2, with D uncertain. V was pared by 0 bases and J by 4 bases, with 12 bases between. Germline lookup yields CDR1 LNHNV and CDR2 YYDKDF (reference sequence). The CDR3 sequence is 16 residues long. The CDR3 DNA sequence: TGTGCCACCAGCAGAGACGGAAGCATCCTCACCGGGGAGCTGTTTTTT. Amino acids: CATSRDGSILTGELFF.

This clone was observed once. This sequence joins TRBV7-2 and TRBJ2-7; 7 bases map to TRBD2. Unmatched junction bases numbered 4, after V lost 1 base and J lost 1 base. CDR3 length: 15 residues. CDR1 and CDR2 from the germline V gene are SGHTA and FQGNSA. CDR3 amino acids: CASSLDGLGSYEQYF. DNA of the CDR3: TGTGCCAGCAGCTTAGACGGACTAGGATCCTACGAGCAGTACTTC.

The V and J genes are TRBV27 and TRBJ2-7; no clear D. Germline CDR1 is MNHEY and CDR2 is SMNVEV (reference sequence). The CDR3 totals 14 residues. Trimming shortened V by 5 bases and J by 3 bases, and 14 bases separated the two germline ends. The CDR3 loop is CASSLLDGVYEQYF. Written as DNA, the CDR3 is TGTGCCAGCAGTCTCCTCGACGGTGTCTACGAGCAGTACTTC.

Concerning this clone itself: Other DNA variants within this sample encode the same CDR3. CDR3 residues: CASSLGGGYEQYF. The CDR3 coding sequence is TGTGCCAGCAGCTTGGGCGGGGGTTACGAGCAGTACTTC. The rearrangement joins TRBV5-6 to TRBJ2-7; TRBD2 matches at 7 bases. Per the germline V gene, CDR1 is SGHDT and CDR2 is YYEEEE. With 0 bases clipped from V and 4 bases from J, the junction kept 1 base outside the gene matches. This CDR3 region has 13 residues.

The rearrangement uses TRBV14 and TRBJ2-1, with unresolved D. The V and J ends lost 1 base and 5 bases respectively, with 12 bases between them. The CDR3 is 15 residues long. Germline CDR1 SGHDN, CDR2 FVKESK. CDR3 nucleotide sequence: TGTGCCAGCAGCCAAGGTACCCTGGGTCACAATGAGCAGTTCTTC. It encodes CASSQGTLGHNEQFF. Using reference TRBV14 and TRBJ2-1 for the parts outside the CDR3, the full variable domain is EAGVTQFPSHSVIEKGQTVTLRCDPISGHDNLYWYRRVMGKEIKFLLHFVKESKQDESGMPNNRFLAERTGGTYSTLKVQPAELEDSGVYFCASSQGTLGHNEQFFGPGTRLTVL.

The chain combines TRBV2 with TRBJ2-7; possible D gene TRBD2, 6 bases. Germline V gives CDR1 SNHLY, CDR2 FYNNEI. V was cut by 3 bases and J by 5 bases, with 8 bases left in between. The CDR3 consists of 12 residues. The CDR3 sequence: CASSDASDEQYF. The DNA of the CDR3 is TGTGCCAGCAGTGATGCTAGCGACGAGCAGTACTTC.

This sequence joins TRBV5-1 and TRBJ2-1, with 7 bases lining up with TRBD1. The CDR3 loop spans 13 amino acids. The V and J ends lost 3 bases and 12 bases, in that order; junction bases with no gene match: 9. CDR1 is SGHRS, CDR2 YFSETQ, per germline. The CDR3 loop reads CASSSRQGAGQFF. The CDR3 DNA sequence: TGCGCCAGCAGCTCTCGACAGGGTGCCGGGCAGTTCTTC.